Listed below are T cell receptor beta chains from one sample, sequenced in a study of blood T cells in healthy people across ages. Via MiXCR, TCRdb re-called the 5' RACE reads, giving one row per CDR3 protein. This sample has hundreds of thousands of distinct CDR3 sequences, with 20% to 25% found just once. The source material was blood. The receptors originated from a man in his 70s in good health. The CDR3 runs from the conserved cysteine through the conserved F or W. D genes are given only for firm matches. Not all rows give a size; the values are once, few, many and, for expanded clones, a class.

D	V	length	J	size	DNA	CDR3
NA	TRBV28	15	TRBJ1-1	NA	TGTGCCAGCAGTTTGGCCAAAACGAGGAACACTGAAGCTTTCTTT	CASSLAKTRNTEAFF
NA	TRBV7-2	14	TRBJ1-3	NA	TGTGCCAGCAGTAGACCCGGGAGGGGAAACACCATATATTTT	CASSRPGRGNTIYF
TRBD2	TRBV5-1	17	TRBJ2-5	NA	TGCGCCAGCAGCTTGGGGGGTACTACTAGCGAACAAGAGACCCAGTACTTC	CASSLGGTTSEQETQYF
NA	TRBV9	14	TRBJ2-1	few	TGTGCCAGCAGCGCCACAAGCTCCTACAATGAGCAGTTCTTC	CASSATSSYNEQFF
NA	TRBV29-1	13	TRBJ1-1	few	TGCAGCGTTGAAGGGCAGGGGATTACTGAAGCTTTCTTT	CSVEGQGITEAFF
NA	TRBV6-5	14	TRBJ1-6	NA	TGTGCCAGCAAAACCCGGGACACTTATTCACCCCTCCACTTT	CASKTRDTYSPLHF
TRBD1	TRBV6-5	17	TRBJ2-5	NA	TGTGCCAGCAGTTACCGTAGACAGGGTGTAAAATCGAATGAGCAGCTCTTC	CASSYRRQGVKSNEQLF
NA	TRBV12-3/TRBV12-4	13	TRBJ2-1	few	TGTGCCAGCAGTCCCCGACAGGCGAATGAGCAGTTCTTC	CASSPRQANEQFF
NA	TRBV7-2	15	TRBJ2-6	NA	TGTGCCAGCACCTCAAGGAGATCTGGGGCCAACGTCCTGACTTTC	CASTSRRSGANVLTF
TRBD2	TRBV4-3	16	TRBJ2-3	few	TGCACCAGCAGCGTAGGACTAGCGGGAGGACAAGATACGCAGTATTTT	CTSSVGLAGGQDTQYF
NA	TRBV6-1	11	TRBJ2-1	NA	TGTGCCAGCAGTGCTGTGACTGAGCAGTTCTTC	CASSAVTEQFF
TRBD2	TRBV10-3	13	TRBJ2-5	many	TGTGCCATCGCGAGTGCGGGAGGAGAGACCCAGTACTTC	CAIASAGGETQYF
TRBD1	TRBV5-1	15	TRBJ1-5	NA	TGCGCCAGCAGCTTGTCCGGGACAGAGGGCCAGCCCCAGCATTTT	CASSLSGTEGQPQHF
NA	TRBV3-1	15	TRBJ2-1	few	TGTGCCAGCAGCCCGGGGACAGTGGGGGGCAATGAGCAGTTCTTC	CASSPGTVGGNEQFF
NA	TRBV6-2/TRBV6-3	13	TRBJ2-7	few	TGTGCCAGCAGCCGACCGGGGAGAGGGGAGCAGTACTTC	CASSRPGRGEQYF
NA	TRBV5-1	14	TRBJ2-7	many	TGTGCCAGCAGCTTAGAGGAGGGCTCCTACGAGCAGTACTTC	CASSLEEGSYEQYF
TRBD1	TRBV12-3/TRBV12-4	17	TRBJ1-6	NA	TGTGCCAGCAGTTTAGGGGACAGGGGGCTTCGGTATTCACCCCTCCACTTT	CASSLGDRGLRYSPLHF
TRBD2	TRBV29-1	14	TRBJ2-3	NA	TGCAGCGTTGACACTAGCGGGAGGGCAGATACGCAGTATTTT	CSVDTSGRADTQYF
TRBD2	TRBV15	17	TRBJ2-7	few	TGTGCCACCAGCAGAGGAATATCACTAGCGGACGGCTACGAGCAGTACTTC	CATSRGISLADGYEQYF
TRBD1	TRBV30	14	TRBJ2-1	few	TGTGCCTGGAGCCGGGACAGGGCTTACAATGAGCAGTTCTTC	CAWSRDRAYNEQFF
NA	TRBV29-1	14	TRBJ2-3	NA	TGCAGCGTTGAAGATCAGAGAGGGGCTGATACGCAGTATTTT	CSVEDQRGADTQYF
NA	TRBV7-2	16	TRBJ2-7	NA	TGTGCCAGCAGCTTTCTCCCGGGACGGGGAGCCTACGAGCAGTACTTC	CASSFLPGRGAYEQYF
TRBD1	TRBV9	14	TRBJ2-1	NA	TGTGCCAGCAGCCCCCGGGACAGGGAAAATGAGCAGTTCTTC	CASSPRDRENEQFF
NA	TRBV30	13	TRBJ2-3	few	TGTGCCTGGAGTGCCCCCAGCACAGATACGCAGTATTTT	CAWSAPSTDTQYF
NA	TRBV20-1	14	TRBJ2-5	many	TGCAGTGCTAGAGATCTAACTAACCAAGAGACCCAGTACTTC	CSARDLTNQETQYF
NA	TRBV6-5	14	TRBJ2-7	many	TGTGCCAGCAGAGCCTGGGACGAAACCTACGAGCAGTACTTC	CASRAWDETYEQYF
NA	TRBV28	14	TRBJ2-2	many	TGTGCCAGCAGTTATCCTTCACGGGTGGAGTGGCTGTTTTTT	CASSYPSRVEWLFF
TRBD2	TRBV7-8	16	TRBJ2-5	NA	TGTGCCAGCAGCTTAGTCAGCGGGGGGGCCTCCGAGACCCAGTACTTC	CASSLVSGGASETQYF
NA	TRBV4-1	13	TRBJ1-2	many	TGCGCCAGCAGCCAGGACTTGGCCTATGGCTACACCTTC	CASSQDLAYGYTF
NA	TRBV7-2	15	TRBJ1-4	few	TGTGCCAGCAGCTTAGATGCAGAGCCTATCGGAAAACTGTTTTTT	CASSLDAEPIGKLFF
NA	TRBV7-2	15	TRBJ1-5	few	TGTGCCAGCAGCTTTGTTGGGGGTAACAATCAGCCCCAGCATTTT	CASSFVGGNNQPQHF
TRBD2	TRBV6-5	14	TRBJ2-1	NA	TGTGCCAGCAGGCCAGCGGGAGTCACCCATGAGCAGTTCTTT	CASRPAGVTHEQFF
NA	TRBV4-1	16	TRBJ2-5	many	TGCGCCAGCAGCCTCGGAGTAGCGGTCTACCAAGAGACCCAGTACTTC	CASSLGVAVYQETQYF
TRBD2	TRBV10-3	18	TRBJ2-1	NA	TGTGCCATCAGTGATCCGGGACTAGCGGGAGGGCCGGTCAATGAGCAGTTCTTC	CAISDPGLAGGPVNEQFF
NA	TRBV11-2	16	TRBJ2-7	few	TGCGCCAGCAGCTCCCGCATTGGGACGATAAGGGCCGAGCAGTACTTC	CASSSRIGTIRAEQYF
NA	TRBV5-1	15	TRBJ2-3	many	TGCGCCAGCAGCTTGCTTGCCTCGTCCGCAGATACGCAGTATTTT	CASSLLASSADTQYF
TRBD1	TRBV20-1	14	TRBJ2-2	few	TGCAGTGCTAGCAGGGGGTGGAACACCGGGGAGCTGTTTTTT	CSASRGWNTGELFF
NA	TRBV4-1	18	TRBJ2-7	NA	TGCGCCAGCAGCCAAAATTCTGGGCTGCCCCATGTCGCCTACGAGCAGTACTTC	CASSQNSGLPHVAYEQYF
TRBD2	TRBV3-1	10	TRBJ2-4	few	TGTGCCAGCAGCCAACGTAGCGGGGGCTTC	CASSQRSGGF
TRBD2	TRBV15	14	TRBJ2-5	few	TGTGCCACCAGCGCGACTAGCGGGTACAATGAGCAGCTCTTC	CATSATSGYNEQLF
NA	TRBV29-1	14	TRBJ2-7	few	TGCAGCGTCGTAGATACCGGAGGGTCCTACGAGCAGTACTTC	CSVVDTGGSYEQYF
NA	TRBV7-3	15	TRBJ2-5	NA	TGTGCCAGCAGCTTAACGGGGAAACCCCAAGAGACCCAGTACTTC	CASSLTGKPQETQYF
NA	TRBV9	15	TRBJ2-3	NA	TGTGCCAGCAGCGTAGGGGTGGGTGCCACAGATACGCAGTATTTT	CASSVGVGATDTQYF
NA	TRBV29-1	11	TRBJ2-4	NA	TGCAGCGTTGTAGGGGAAAACATTCAGTACTTC	CSVVGENIQYF
TRBD1	TRBV27	14	TRBJ2-5	many	TGTGCCAGCAGTTTGCAGGGGGCTGGGGAGACCCAGTACTTC	CASSLQGAGETQYF
NA	TRBV20-1	10	TRBJ2-1	NA	TGCAGTGCTCCCCTCAATGAGCAGTTCTTC	CSAPLNEQFF
TRBD1	TRBV7-3	15	TRBJ2-3	NA	TGTGCCAGCAGCCCTACAGGGGGCGCAGTAGATACGCAGTATTTT	CASSPTGGAVDTQYF
TRBD1	TRBV28	16	TRBJ2-1	NA	TGTGCCAGCAGTTTACGACCGGGACAGGGGGAAGATGAGCAGTTCTTC	CASSLRPGQGEDEQFF
NA	TRBV20-1	15	TRBJ2-2	NA	TGCAGTGCTAGGACTGCGGGCACGAACACCGGGGAGCTGTTTTTT	CSARTAGTNTGELFF
TRBD2	TRBV7-2	14	TRBJ2-1	NA	TGTGCCAGCAGCCCGGGACTACCCCTAAGAGAGCAGTTCTTC	CASSPGLPLREQFF
TRBD1	TRBV27	14	TRBJ1-2	NA	TGTGCCAGCAGAGAGACAGGGCTCGGCTATGGCTACACCTTC	CASRETGLGYGYTF
NA	TRBV29-1	13	TRBJ2-7	NA	TGCAGCGTTGAAATTCGGGAGACCTACGAGCAGTACTTC	CSVEIRETYEQYF
NA	TRBV25-1	17	TRBJ2-5	NA	TGTGCCAGCAGTGATCCCCTGGCAGGGAATTCACAAGAGACCCAGTACTTC	CASSDPLAGNSQETQYF
TRBD1	TRBV20-1	13	TRBJ2-7	many	TGCAGTGCACCCCGACAGGGTCTAAACGAGCAGTACTTC	CSAPRQGLNEQYF